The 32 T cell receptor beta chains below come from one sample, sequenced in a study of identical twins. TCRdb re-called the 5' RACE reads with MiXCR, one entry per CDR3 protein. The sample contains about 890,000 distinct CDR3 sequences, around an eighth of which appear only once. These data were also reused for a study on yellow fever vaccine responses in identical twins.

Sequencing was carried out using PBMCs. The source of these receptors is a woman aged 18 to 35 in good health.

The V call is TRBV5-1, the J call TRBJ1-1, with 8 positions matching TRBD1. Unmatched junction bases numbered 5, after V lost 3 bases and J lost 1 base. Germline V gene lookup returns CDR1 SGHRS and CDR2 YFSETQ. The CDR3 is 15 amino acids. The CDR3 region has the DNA TGCGCCAGCAGCTGGGGACAGGCCAAGAACACTGAAGCTTTCTTT. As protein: CASSWGQAKNTEAFF.

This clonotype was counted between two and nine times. The DNA of the CDR3 is TGTGCCAGCAGCCATTCGGGGGGGAACACCGGGGAGCTGTTTTTT. It codes for CASSHSGGNTGELFF. The chain uses TRBV3-1 and TRBJ2-2; 7 bases match TRBD2. With 3 bases clipped from V and 1 base from J, the junction kept 2 bases outside the gene matches. The germline V gene has CDR1 LGHDT and CDR2 YNNKEL (reference sequence). This CDR3 has 15 residues.

In DNA form, the CDR3 reads TGTGCCAGCAGCCTTCTTTATACGAGGGAGGGCCTGTACGAGCAGTACTTC. Residues: CASSLLYTREGLYEQYF. The rearrangement uses TRBV27 and TRBJ2-7; TRBD2 matches 7 bases. J lost 4 bases, V lost 6 bases, and 18 bases had no gene match. CDR3 length equals 17 residues. The germline CDR1 and CDR2 sequences are MNHEY and SMNVEV (reference sequence).

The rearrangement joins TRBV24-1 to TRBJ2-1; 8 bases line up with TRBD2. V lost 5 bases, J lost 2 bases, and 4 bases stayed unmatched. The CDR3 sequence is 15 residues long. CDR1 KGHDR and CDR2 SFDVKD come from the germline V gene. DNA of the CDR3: TGTGCCACCAGTGTGGGTAGCGGGACCTACAATGAGCAGTTCTTC. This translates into CATSVGSGTYNEQFF.

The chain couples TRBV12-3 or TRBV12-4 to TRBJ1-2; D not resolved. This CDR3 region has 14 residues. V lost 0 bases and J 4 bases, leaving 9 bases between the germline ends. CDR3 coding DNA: TGTGCCAGCAGTTTAGCGAGCAGGCTCTATGGCTACACCTTC. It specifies CASSLASRLYGYTF.

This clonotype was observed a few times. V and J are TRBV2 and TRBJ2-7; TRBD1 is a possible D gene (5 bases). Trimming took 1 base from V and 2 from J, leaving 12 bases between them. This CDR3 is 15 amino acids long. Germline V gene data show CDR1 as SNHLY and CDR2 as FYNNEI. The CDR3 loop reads CASSEGQGFAYEQYV. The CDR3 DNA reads TGTGCCAGCAGTGAAGGGCAGGGTTTTGCCTACGAGCAGTACGTC.

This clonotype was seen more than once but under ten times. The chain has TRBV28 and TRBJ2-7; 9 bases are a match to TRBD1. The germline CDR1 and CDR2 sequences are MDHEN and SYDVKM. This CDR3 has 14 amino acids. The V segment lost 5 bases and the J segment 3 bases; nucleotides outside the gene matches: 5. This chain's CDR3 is CASSTGTGIYEQYF. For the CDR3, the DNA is TGTGCCAGCAGTACCGGGACAGGGATCTACGAGCAGTACTTC. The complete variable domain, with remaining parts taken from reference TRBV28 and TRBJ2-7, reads DVKVTQSSRYLVKRTGEKVFLECVQDMDHENMFWYRQDPGLGLRLIYFSYDVKMKEKGDIPEGYSVSREKKERFSLILESASTNQTSMYLCASSTGTGIYEQYFGPGTRLTVT.

CDR3 in amino acids: CASSLAESYQETQYF. As DNA, the CDR3 is TGTGCCAGCAGCTTAGCCGAGTCGTACCAAGAGACCCAGTACTTC. The V gene is TRBV7-9, the J gene TRBJ2-5; D call uncertain. Trimming stripped 0 bases from V and 0 bases from J, with 8 bases between. Germline CDR1 is SEHNR and CDR2 is FQNEAQ (reference sequence). The CDR3 covers 15 residues.

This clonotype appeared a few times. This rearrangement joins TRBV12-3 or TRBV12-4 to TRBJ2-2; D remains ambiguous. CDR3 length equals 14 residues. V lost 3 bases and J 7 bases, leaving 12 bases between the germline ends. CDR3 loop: CASSLQWALGELFF. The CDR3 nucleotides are TGTGCCAGCAGTTTGCAATGGGCCCTCGGGGAGCTGTTTTTT.

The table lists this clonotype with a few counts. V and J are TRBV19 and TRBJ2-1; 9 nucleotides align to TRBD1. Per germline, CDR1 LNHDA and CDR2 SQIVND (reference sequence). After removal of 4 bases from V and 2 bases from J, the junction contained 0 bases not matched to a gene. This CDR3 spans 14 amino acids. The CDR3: CASSNRGPYNEQFF. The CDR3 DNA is TGTGCCAGTAGTAACAGGGGGCCCTACAATGAGCAGTTCTTC.

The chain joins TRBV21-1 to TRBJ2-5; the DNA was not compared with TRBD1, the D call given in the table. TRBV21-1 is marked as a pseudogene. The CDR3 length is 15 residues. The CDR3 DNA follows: TGTGCCAGCAGCAAATTACAAGGGGCGGAAGAGACCCAGTACTTC. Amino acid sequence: CASSKLQGAEETQYF.

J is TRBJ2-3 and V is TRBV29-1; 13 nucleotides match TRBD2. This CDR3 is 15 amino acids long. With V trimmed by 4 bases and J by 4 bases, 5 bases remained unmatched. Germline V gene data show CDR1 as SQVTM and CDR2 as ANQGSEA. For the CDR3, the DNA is TGCAGCGTTGTTTTAGGGACTAGCGGGGCAGATACGCAGTATTTT. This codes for CSVVLGTSGADTQYF.

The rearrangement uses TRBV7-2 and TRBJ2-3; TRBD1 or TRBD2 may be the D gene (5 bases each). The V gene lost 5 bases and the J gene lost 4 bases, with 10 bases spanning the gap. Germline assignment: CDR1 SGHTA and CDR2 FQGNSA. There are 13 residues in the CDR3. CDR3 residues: CASSVVGADTQYF. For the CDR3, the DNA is TGTGCCAGCAGCGTTGTGGGGGCAGATACGCAGTATTTT. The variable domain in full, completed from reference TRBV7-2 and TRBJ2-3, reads GAGVSQSPSNKVTEKGKDVELRCDPISGHTALYWYRQSLGQGLEFLIYFQGNSAPDKSGLPSDRFSAERTGGSVSTLTIQRTQQEDSAVYLCASSVVGADTQYFGPGTRLTVL.

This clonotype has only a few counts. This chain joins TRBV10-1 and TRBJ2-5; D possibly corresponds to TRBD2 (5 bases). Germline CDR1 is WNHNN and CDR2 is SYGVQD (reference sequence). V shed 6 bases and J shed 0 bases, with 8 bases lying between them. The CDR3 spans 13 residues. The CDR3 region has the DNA TGCGCCAGCAGCCGAGGGTACCAAGAGACCCAGTACTTC. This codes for CASSRGYQETQYF.

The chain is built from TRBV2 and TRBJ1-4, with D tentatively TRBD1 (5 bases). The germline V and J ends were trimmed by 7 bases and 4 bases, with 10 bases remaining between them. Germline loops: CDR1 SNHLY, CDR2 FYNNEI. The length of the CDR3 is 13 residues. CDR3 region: CASIGDLNEKLFF. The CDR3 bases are TGTGCCAGCATTGGGGACCTTAATGAAAAACTGTTTTTT.

DNA of the CDR3: TGCAGTGCTAGTAGTGGATCAGGGGCTAATCAGCCCCAGCATTTT. Its translation is CSASSGSGANQPQHF. V usage is TRBV20-1 and J usage is TRBJ1-5; possibly TRBD1 for D (6 bases). Trimming left V 3 bases short and J 4 bases short, with 16 bases between. This CDR3 is 15 amino acids long. Germline-derived CDR1 and CDR2 are DFQATT and SNEGSKA (reference sequence).

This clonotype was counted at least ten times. The CDR3 nucleotides read TGTGCCAGCAGTTTGGGGACAGCATCTGAAAAACTGTTTTTT. This translates into CASSLGTASEKLFF. The chain joins TRBV6-2 or TRBV6-3 to TRBJ1-4; TRBD1 aligns across 7 bases. The V segment lost 4 bases and the J segment 7 bases; nucleotides outside the gene matches: 6. CDR3 length: 14 residues. CDR1 and CDR2 (germline): MNHEY, SVGEGT.

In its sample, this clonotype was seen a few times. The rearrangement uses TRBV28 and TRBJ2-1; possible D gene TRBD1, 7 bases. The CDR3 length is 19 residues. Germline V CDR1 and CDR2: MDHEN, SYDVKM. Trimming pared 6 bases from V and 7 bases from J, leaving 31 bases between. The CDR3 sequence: CASSNTWGGTVFPRNEQFF. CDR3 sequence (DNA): TGTGCCAGCAGCAACACGTGGGGCGGGACAGTCTTCCCGAGGAATGAGCAGTTCTTC.

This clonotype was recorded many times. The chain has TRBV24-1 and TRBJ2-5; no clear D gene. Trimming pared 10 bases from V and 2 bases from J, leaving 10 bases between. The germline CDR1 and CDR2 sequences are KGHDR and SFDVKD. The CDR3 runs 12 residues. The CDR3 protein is CATKTDQETQYF. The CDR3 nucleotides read TGTGCCACTAAGACGGATCAAGAGACCCAGTACTTC.

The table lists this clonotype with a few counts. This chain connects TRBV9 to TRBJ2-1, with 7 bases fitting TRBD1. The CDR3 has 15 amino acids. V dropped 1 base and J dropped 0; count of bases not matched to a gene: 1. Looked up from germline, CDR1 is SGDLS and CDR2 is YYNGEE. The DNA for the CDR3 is TGTGCCAGCAGCGTATGGGACAGCTCCTACAATGAGCAGTTCTTC. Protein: CASSVWDSSYNEQFF.

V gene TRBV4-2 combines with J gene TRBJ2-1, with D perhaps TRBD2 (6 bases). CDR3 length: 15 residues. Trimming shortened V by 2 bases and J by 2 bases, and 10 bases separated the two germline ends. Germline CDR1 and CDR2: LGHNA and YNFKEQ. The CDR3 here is CASSQISGTYNEQFF. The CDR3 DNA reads TGTGCCAGCAGCCAAATTAGCGGAACCTACAATGAGCAGTTCTTC.

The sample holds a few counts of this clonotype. CDR3: CASSSGTLEAQHF. CDR3 sequence (DNA): TGTGCCAGCAGCTCGGGGACATTGGAGGCCCAGCATTTT. The rearrangement joins TRBV5-5 to TRBJ1-5, with D maybe TRBD1 (6 bases). CDR1 is SGHKS, CDR2 YYEKEE, per germline (reference sequence). Trimming stripped 3 bases from V and 11 bases from J, with 15 bases between. This CDR3 comprises 13 residues. Full variable domain (missing parts from reference TRBV5-5 and TRBJ1-5): DAGVTQSPTHLIKTRGQQVTLRCSPISGHKSVSWYQQVLGQGPQFIFQYYEKEERGRGNFPDRFSARQFPNYSSELNVNALLLGDSALYLCASSSGTLEAQHFGDGTRLSIL.

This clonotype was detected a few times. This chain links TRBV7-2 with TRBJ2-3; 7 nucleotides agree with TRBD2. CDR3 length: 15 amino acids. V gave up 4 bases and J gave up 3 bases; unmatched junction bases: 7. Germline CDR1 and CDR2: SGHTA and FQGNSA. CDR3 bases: TGTGCCAGCAGCTCCGAGCGGGGTGGGACAGATACGCAGTATTTT. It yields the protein CASSSERGGTDTQYF.

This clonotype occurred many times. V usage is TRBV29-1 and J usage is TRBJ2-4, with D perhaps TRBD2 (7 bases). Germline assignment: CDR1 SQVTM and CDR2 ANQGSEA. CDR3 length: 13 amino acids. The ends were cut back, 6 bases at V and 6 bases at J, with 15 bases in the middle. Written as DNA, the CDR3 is TGCAGCGTAGGGGGGGAGGGGGTAAACATTCAGTACTTC. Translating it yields CSVGGEGVNIQYF.

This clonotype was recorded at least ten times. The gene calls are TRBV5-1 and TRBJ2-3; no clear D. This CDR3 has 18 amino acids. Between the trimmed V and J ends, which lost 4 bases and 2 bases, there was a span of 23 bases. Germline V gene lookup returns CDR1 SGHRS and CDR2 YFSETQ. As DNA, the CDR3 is TGCGCCAGCAGCCGGCAACCCCAATCGGCTGCTAACACAGATACGCAGTATTTT. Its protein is CASSRQPQSAANTDTQYF. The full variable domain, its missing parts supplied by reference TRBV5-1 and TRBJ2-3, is KAGVTQTPRYLIKTRGQQVTLSCSPISGHRSVSWYQQTPGQGLQFLFEYFSETQRNKGNFPGRFSGRQFSNSRSEMNVSTLELGDSALYLCASSRQPQSAANTDTQYFGPGTRLTVL.

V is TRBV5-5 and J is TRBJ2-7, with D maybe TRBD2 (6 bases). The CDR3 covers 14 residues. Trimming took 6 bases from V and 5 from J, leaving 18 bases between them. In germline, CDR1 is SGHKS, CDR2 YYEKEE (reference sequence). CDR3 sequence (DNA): TGTGCCAGCACACGGGGGACGCTTGGGGACGAGCAGTACGTC. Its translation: CASTRGTLGDEQYV.

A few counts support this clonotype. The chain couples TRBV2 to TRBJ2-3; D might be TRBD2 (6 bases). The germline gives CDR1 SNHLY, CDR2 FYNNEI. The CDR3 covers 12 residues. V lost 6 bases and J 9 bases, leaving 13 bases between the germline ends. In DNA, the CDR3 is TGTGCCAGCAGACCCGGGAGTGCGACGCAGTATTTT. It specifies CASRPGSATQYF. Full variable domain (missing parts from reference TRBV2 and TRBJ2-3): EPEVTQTPSHQVTQMGQEVILRCVPISNHLYFYWYRQILGQKVEFLVSFYNNEISEKSEIFDDQFSVERPDGSNFTLKIRSTKLEDSAMYFCASRPGSATQYFGPGTRLTVL.

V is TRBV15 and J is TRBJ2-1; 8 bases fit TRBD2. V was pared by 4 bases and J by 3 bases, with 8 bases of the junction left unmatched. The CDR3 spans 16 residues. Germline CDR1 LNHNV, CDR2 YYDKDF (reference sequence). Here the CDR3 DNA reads TGTGCCACCAGCATGAGGCGGGAGGTTGGCTACAATGAGCAGTTCTTC. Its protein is CATSMRREVGYNEQFF.

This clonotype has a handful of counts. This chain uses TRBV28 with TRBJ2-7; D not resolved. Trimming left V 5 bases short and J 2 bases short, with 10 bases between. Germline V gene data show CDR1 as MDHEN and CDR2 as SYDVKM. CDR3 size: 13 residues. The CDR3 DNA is TGTGCCAGCAGTCTGGGGATGACCTACGAGCAGTACTTC. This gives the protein CASSLGMTYEQYF.

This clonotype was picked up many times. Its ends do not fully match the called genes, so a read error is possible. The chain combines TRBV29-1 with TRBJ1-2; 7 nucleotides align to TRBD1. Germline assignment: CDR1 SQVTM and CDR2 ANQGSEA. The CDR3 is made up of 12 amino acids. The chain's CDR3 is CSVDPSLGQAFF. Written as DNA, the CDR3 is TGCAGCGTTGATCCGTCATTAGGACAGGCCTTCTTC.

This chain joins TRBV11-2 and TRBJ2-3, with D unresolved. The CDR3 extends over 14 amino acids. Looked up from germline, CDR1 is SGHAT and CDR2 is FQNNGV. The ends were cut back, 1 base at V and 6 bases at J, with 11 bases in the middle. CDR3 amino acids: CASSLVATVDTQYF. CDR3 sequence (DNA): TGTGCCAGCAGCTTAGTGGCTACGGTGGATACGCAGTATTTT.

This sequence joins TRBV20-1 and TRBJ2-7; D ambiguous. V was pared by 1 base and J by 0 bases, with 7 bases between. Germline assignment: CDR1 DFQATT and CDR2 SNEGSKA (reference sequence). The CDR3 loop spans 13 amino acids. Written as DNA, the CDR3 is TGCAGTGCTAGAGTTCCCAACTCCTACGAGCAGTACTTC. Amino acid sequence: CSARVPNSYEQYF.